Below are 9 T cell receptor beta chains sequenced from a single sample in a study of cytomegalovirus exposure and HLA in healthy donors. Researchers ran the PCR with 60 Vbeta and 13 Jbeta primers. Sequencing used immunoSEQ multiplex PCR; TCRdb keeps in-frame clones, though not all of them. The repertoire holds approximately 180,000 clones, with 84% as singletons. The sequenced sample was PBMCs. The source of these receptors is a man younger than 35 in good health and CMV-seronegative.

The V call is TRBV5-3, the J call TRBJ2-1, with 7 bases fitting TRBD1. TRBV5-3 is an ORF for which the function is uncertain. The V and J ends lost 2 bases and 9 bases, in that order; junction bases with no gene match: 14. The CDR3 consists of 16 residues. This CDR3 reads CARSLGSRQGVLEQFF. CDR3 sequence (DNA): TGTGCCAGAAGCTTAGGGTCCCGCCAGGGGGTGCTTGAGCAGTTCTTC.

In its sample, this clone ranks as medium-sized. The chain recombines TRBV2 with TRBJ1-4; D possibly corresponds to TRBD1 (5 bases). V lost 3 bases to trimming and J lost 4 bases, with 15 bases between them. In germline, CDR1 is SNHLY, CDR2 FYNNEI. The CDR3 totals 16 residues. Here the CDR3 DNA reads TGTGCCAGCAGTGACCGGAGGGGTCACCATAATGAAAAACTGTTTTTT. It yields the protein CASSDRRGHHNEKLFF.

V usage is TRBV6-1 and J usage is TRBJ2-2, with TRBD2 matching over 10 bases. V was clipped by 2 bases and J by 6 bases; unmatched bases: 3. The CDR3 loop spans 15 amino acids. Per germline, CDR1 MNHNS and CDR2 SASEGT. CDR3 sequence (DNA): TGTGCCAGCAGTGAAAGCGGGGGGGCGGCCGGGGAGCTGTTTTTT. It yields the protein CASSESGGAAGELFF.

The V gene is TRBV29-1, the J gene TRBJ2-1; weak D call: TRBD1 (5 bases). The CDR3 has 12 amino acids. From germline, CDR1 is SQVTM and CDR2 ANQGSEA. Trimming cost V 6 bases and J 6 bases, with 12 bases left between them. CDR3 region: CSVQGDSNEQFF. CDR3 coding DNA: TGCAGCGTCCAGGGCGATTCCAATGAGCAGTTCTTC.

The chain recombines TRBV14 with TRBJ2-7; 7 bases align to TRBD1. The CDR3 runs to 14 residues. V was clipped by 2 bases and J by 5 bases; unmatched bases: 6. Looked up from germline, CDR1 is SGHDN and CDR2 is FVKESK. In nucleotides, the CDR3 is TGTGCCAGCAGCCAATTACAGGGGATACACGAGCAGTACTTC. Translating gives CASSQLQGIHEQYF.

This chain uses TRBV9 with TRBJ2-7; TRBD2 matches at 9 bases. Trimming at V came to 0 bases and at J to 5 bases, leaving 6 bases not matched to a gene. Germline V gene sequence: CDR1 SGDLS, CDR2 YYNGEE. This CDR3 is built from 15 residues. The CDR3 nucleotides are TGTGCCAGCAGCGTAGGGGGTAGCGGGAGTAACGAGCAGTACTTC. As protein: CASSVGGSGSNEQYF.

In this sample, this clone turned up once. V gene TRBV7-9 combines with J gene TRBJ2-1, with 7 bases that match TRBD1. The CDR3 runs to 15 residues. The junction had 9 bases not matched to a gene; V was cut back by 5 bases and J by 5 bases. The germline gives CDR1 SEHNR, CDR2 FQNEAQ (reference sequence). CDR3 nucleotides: TGTGCCAGCAGCGCCACAGGGGTGGCGGACAATGAGCAGTTCTTC. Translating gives CASSATGVADNEQFF. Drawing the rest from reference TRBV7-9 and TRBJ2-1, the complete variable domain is DTGVSQNPRHKITKRGQNVTFRCDPISEHNRLYWYRQTLGQGPEFLTYFQNEAQLEKSRLLSDRFSAERPKGSFSTLEIQRTEQGDSAMYLCASSATGVADNEQFFGPGTRLTVL.

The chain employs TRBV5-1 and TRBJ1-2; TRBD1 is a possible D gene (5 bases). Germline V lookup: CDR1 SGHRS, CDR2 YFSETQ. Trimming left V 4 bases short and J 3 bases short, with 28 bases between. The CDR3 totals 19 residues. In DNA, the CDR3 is TGCGCCAGCAGCCCCAACTACTTACAGCGATCGACAGCCCACTATGGCTACACCTTC. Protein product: CASSPNYLQRSTAHYGYTF.

The CDR3 is CASSSRLAENNEQFF. The CDR3 bases are TGTGCCAGCAGCTCCAGACTAGCCGAGAACAATGAGCAGTTCTTC. The rearrangement joins TRBV11-3 to TRBJ2-1, with 7 nucleotides matching TRBD2. The V segment lost 4 bases and the J segment 5 bases; nucleotides outside the gene matches: 8. The CDR3 covers 15 residues. In germline, CDR1 is SGHNT, CDR2 YENEEA.